One sample yielded the 4 T cell receptor beta chains listed below, sequenced in a study of OX40 agonist ivuxolimab in advanced cancers. Library method: the immunoSEQ multiplex PCR assay. Held by TCRdb, this immuneACCESS table contains in-frame sequences only and omits some clones. Under half of the omission traces to an unresolved V gene where checked; the cause of the rest is unknown. This sample holds tens of thousands of clones; around 90% were observed only once. About 0.82% of the sample rests with the top ten. The source material was CD4+ or CD8+ T cells sorted from blood, sampled in a trial of the OX40 agonist ivuxolimab. Receptor source: an adult with an advanced solid tumor such as melanoma, head and neck, liver or kidney cancer.

The CDR3 here is CASYGPSGTGETQYF. The CDR3 region has the DNA TGCGCCAGCTACGGCCCCTCCGGGACGGGAGAGACCCAGTACTTC. The chain employs TRBV5-1 and TRBJ2-5, with D perhaps matching TRBD1 or TRBD2 (5 bases each). The CDR3 consists of 15 residues. V lost 7 bases and J 4 bases, leaving 20 bases between the germline ends. Germline lookup yields CDR1 SGHRS and CDR2 YFSETQ.

The chain joins TRBV5-1 to TRBJ2-1, with 7 bases identical to TRBD2. The CDR3 has 15 residues. V lost 0 bases to trimming and J lost 2 bases; unmatched junction nucleotides: 2. Germline V gene lookup returns CDR1 SGHRS and CDR2 YFSETQ. The CDR3 protein is CASSLVSGAYNEQFF. The CDR3, as DNA: TGCGCCAGCAGCTTGGTCAGCGGGGCCTACAATGAGCAGTTCTTC.

This rearrangement joins TRBV27 to TRBJ2-1; D unclear. Deletions cut 5 bases from V and 2 bases from J, with 13 bases between. The CDR3 length is 15 residues. The germline V gene encodes CDR1 MNHEY and CDR2 SMNVEV (reference sequence). This CDR3 is CASSPGLNPYNEQFF. The CDR3 DNA reads as TGTGCCAGCAGTCCAGGTTTGAACCCCTACAATGAGCAGTTCTTC.

The chain is built from TRBV27 and TRBJ2-7, with 7 bases that match TRBD2. The CDR3 has 15 amino acids. J was trimmed by 4 bases and V by 6 bases; bases with no gene match: 12. The V gene's germline CDR1 is MNHEY and CDR2 SMNVEV (reference sequence). CDR3 DNA: TGTGCCAGCAGACGTGCCGGACTAGGGGTTTACGAGCAGTACTTC. It is translated as CASRRAGLGVYEQYF.